Following are 9 T cell receptor beta chains from one sample sequenced in a study of cytomegalovirus exposure and HLA in healthy donors. Primers included in the PCR were 60 Vbeta and 13 Jbeta primers. Only in-frame clones appear in the TCRdb table, and some are missing; sequencing was by immunoSEQ multiplex PCR. Among about 190,000 clones listed, about nine tenths were seen once. The sequenced sample consisted of PBMCs. The receptors come from a boy younger than 10 in good health and CMV-seronegative.

The J gene is TRBJ2-7, the V gene TRBV19; 9 bases are a match to TRBD1. With V trimmed by 6 bases and J by 3 bases, 9 bases remained unmatched. Germline loops: CDR1 LNHDA, CDR2 SQIVND (reference sequence). This CDR3 has 15 residues. DNA for the CDR3: TGTGCCAGTAGCCAAGACGGGACAGGGAACTACGAGCAGTACTTC. Translation gives CASSQDGTGNYEQYF.

The chain employs TRBV5-1 and TRBJ2-1, with TRBD2 matching 13 bases. The trim removed 0 bases at V and 9 bases at J, leaving 3 bases unmatched. The CDR3 has 15 residues. Germline lookup yields CDR1 SGHRS and CDR2 YFSETQ. The CDR3 DNA reads as TGCGCCAGCAGCTTGGAAGGACTAGCGGGGGCTGAGCAGTTCTTC. Its protein product is CASSLEGLAGAEQFF.

The chain links TRBV28 to TRBJ2-1; D might be TRBD2 (6 bases). Per germline, CDR1 MDHEN and CDR2 SYDVKM. The CDR3 has 16 residues. V lost 6 bases and J 5 bases, leaving 20 bases between the germline ends. DNA for the CDR3: TGTGCCAGCAGCGCCGGAGGGTGGAGGGAAGACAATGAGCAGTTCTTC. Translating gives CASSAGGWREDNEQFF.

The J gene is TRBJ2-3, the V gene TRBV7-9; D not certain. The CDR3 covers 12 residues. Germline V gene sequence: CDR1 SEHNR, CDR2 FQNEAQ (reference sequence). V shed 2 bases and J shed 5 bases, with 5 bases lying between them. CDR3 amino acids: CASSLQLDTQYF. Written as DNA, the CDR3 is TGTGCCAGCAGCTTACAGTTAGATACGCAGTATTTT.

The chain is built from TRBV27 and TRBJ1-5; maybe TRBD1 (6 bases). Between the trimmed V and J ends, which lost 3 bases and 0 bases, there was a span of 9 bases. Germline V gene data show CDR1 as MNHEY and CDR2 as SMNVEV (reference sequence). The CDR3 extends over 15 amino acids. The chain's CDR3 is CASSFTGSSNQPQHF. Written as DNA, the CDR3 is TGTGCCAGCAGTTTCACAGGGAGTAGCAATCAGCCCCAGCATTTT.

Only one count was recorded for this clone. This chain uses TRBV27 with TRBJ2-7; TRBD2 matches 12 bases. This CDR3 comprises 15 residues. Germline V gene data show CDR1 as MNHEY and CDR2 as SMNVEV (reference sequence). V trimming: 2 bases; J trimming: 6 bases; junction bases outside the gene matches: 5. The CDR3 reads CASSLGLAGWGEQYF. For the CDR3, the DNA is TGTGCCAGCAGTTTAGGACTAGCGGGATGGGGCGAGCAGTACTTC.

This chain links TRBV5-1 with TRBJ1-1, with a weak D call TRBD1 (6 bases). The CDR3 runs 15 residues. Germline loops: CDR1 SGHRS, CDR2 YFSETQ. V lost 1 base and J 4 bases, leaving 14 bases between the germline ends. The CDR3 DNA is TGCGCCAGCAGCTTGTGGTCAGGGGTAGGCACTGAAGCTTTCTTT. This gives the protein CASSLWSGVGTEAFF.

The chain combines TRBV2 with TRBJ1-1, with 7 bases lining up with TRBD1. The V segment lost 7 bases and the J segment 1 base; nucleotides outside the gene matches: 9. CDR1 and CDR2 (germline): SNHLY, FYNNEI. This CDR3 contains 15 residues. The CDR3 DNA sequence: TGTGCCAGCACCCTCAAGCACAGGGGGAACACTGAAGCTTTCTTT. It encodes CASTLKHRGNTEAFF. Combining the CDR3 with reference TRBV2 and TRBJ1-1 gives the whole variable domain EPEVTQTPSHQVTQMGQEVILRCVPISNHLYFYWYRQILGQKVEFLVSFYNNEISEKSEIFDDQFSVERPDGSNFTLKIRSTKLEDSAMYFCASTLKHRGNTEAFFGQGTRLTVV.

This clone was seen more than once but under ten times. This chain uses TRBV30 with TRBJ1-3; D is unclear. Deletions cut 2 bases from V and 0 bases from J, with 11 bases between. CDR3 length: 15 residues. Per the germline V gene, CDR1 is GTSNPN and CDR2 is SVGIG (reference sequence). The CDR3 region has the DNA TGTGCCTGGAGTTTACGGGGAGGCTCTGGAAACACCATATATTTT. It encodes CAWSLRGGSGNTIYF.